The 14 T cell receptor beta chains presented below share a single source sample, sequenced in a study of T cell repertoires in cytomegalovirus infection (dated by TCRdb to between 2017 and 2020). Instrument on record: Illumina HiSeq 1500. TCRdb reanalyzed the raw reads on its own, using fastp at Q25 for trimming and MiXCR for clone calling, and kept in-frame beta chains. Each entry is one CDR3 protein sequence, shown with its most common DNA and genes. The sample table lists around 740,000 distinct CDR3 sequences, about 40% of them with a count of one. The top ten constitute 2.8% of the sample. Sequencing input: PBMCs. All receptors derive from a human donor in good health (CMV status not recorded). Some clones in this sample may be carry-over from other donors' samples.

The rearrangement links TRBV28 to TRBJ1-2, with D possibly being TRBD1 (6 bases). The germline CDR1 and CDR2 sequences are MDHEN and SYDVKM. The germline V and J ends were trimmed by 6 bases and 4 bases, with 21 bases remaining between them. This CDR3 is built from 16 residues. The CDR3 protein is CASSKTLSTGGYGYTF. CDR3 DNA: TGTGCCAGCAGCAAGACGTTGTCGACAGGCGGCTATGGCTACACCTTC.

The rearrangement joins TRBV30 to TRBJ1-5; the D gene is possibly TRBD1 (6 bases). Germline V gene lookup returns CDR1 GTSNPN and CDR2 SVGIG (reference sequence). The V end was cut by 2 bases, the J end by 2 bases, with 10 bases between. This CDR3 region has 14 residues. The CDR3 DNA reads TGTGCCTGGAGTACTGGACAGCGCAATCAGCCCCAGCATTTT. Encoded protein: CAWSTGQRNQPQHF.

The chain employs TRBV29-1 and TRBJ1-2, with D possibly being TRBD1 (5 bases). Trimming removed 3 bases from V and 7 bases from J, with 18 bases in between. The CDR3 is 14 amino acids. Germline V CDR1 and CDR2: SQVTM, ANQGSEA. The CDR3 nucleotides are TGCAGCGTTGATTCAGGGCCATCACGAGGTGGCTACACCTTC. Protein sequence: CSVDSGPSRGGYTF.

The chain joins TRBV28 to TRBJ2-4; D assignment may be TRBD1 or TRBD2 (6 bases each). The V end was cut by 3 bases, the J end by 6 bases, with 18 bases between. The CDR3 totals 16 residues. CDR1 is MDHEN and CDR2 is SYDVKM in the germline V gene. CDR3 bases: TGTGCCAGCAGTTTGAACGGGGGCCAGTCGGTAAACATTCAGTACTTC. It translates to CASSLNGGQSVNIQYF.

There are many counts of this clonotype. The chain links TRBV28 to TRBJ2-1, with D hard to call. V lost 7 bases, J lost 0 bases, and 16 bases lay in between. The CDR3 is 16 residues long. Germline CDR1 MDHEN, CDR2 SYDVKM. The DNA of the CDR3 is TGTGCCAGCACGGGCCTAGGTCAGAGCTCCTACAATGAGCAGTTCTTC. Amino acids: CASTGLGQSSYNEQFF.

This clonotype showed up just a few times. This chain joins TRBV5-6 and TRBJ2-7; D is perhaps TRBD1 or TRBD2 (5 bases each). Germline V lookup: CDR1 SGHDT, CDR2 YYEEEE. CDR3 length: 15 amino acids. V lost 4 bases and J lost 1, with 15 bases in between. CDR3 DNA sequence: TGTGCCAGCAGCCCCGGGGCATCGGGGTCCTACGAGCAGTACTTC. It yields the protein CASSPGASGSYEQYF.

This clonotype came up once. This CDR3 is CASRTNSEQFF. The CDR3 nucleotides read TGCGCCAGCAGAACTAACAGTGAGCAGTTCTTC. The chain links TRBV4-1 to TRBJ2-1, with D uncertain. V lost 6 bases and J 9 bases, leaving 9 bases between the germline ends. CDR3 length: 11 residues. Germline lookup yields CDR1 MGHRA and CDR2 YSYEKL.

The V and J genes are TRBV28 and TRBJ1-5; D remains ambiguous. The CDR3 contains 14 residues. Germline V lookup: CDR1 MDHEN, CDR2 SYDVKM. V shed 6 bases and J shed 0 bases, with 9 bases lying between them. CDR3 bases: TGTGCCAGCAGCCACATATATAGCAATCAGCCCCAGCATTTT. It codes for CASSHIYSNQPQHF.

The gene calls are TRBV7-9 and TRBJ2-7; a possible D gene is TRBD2 (5 bases). V lost 1 base and J 2 bases, leaving 9 bases between the germline ends. The CDR3 covers 14 residues. The germline V gene has CDR1 SEHNR and CDR2 FQNEAQ (reference sequence). The CDR3 sequence is CASSLGERTYEQYF. DNA of the CDR3: TGTGCCAGCAGCTTAGGGGAGCGGACCTACGAGCAGTACTTC.

The chain couples TRBV28 to TRBJ2-7; D may be TRBD1 (6 bases). CDR1 and CDR2 (germline): MDHEN, SYDVKM. The CDR3 covers 16 residues. The V end lost 6 bases, the J end lost 0 bases, and 18 bases lay between the germline ends. The CDR3 sequence is CASSPLDSSFSYEQYF. CDR3 sequence (DNA): TGTGCCAGCAGCCCCCTGGACAGTTCCTTCTCCTACGAGCAGTACTTC. Together with reference TRBV28 and TRBJ2-7, the CDR3 gives the full variable domain: DVKVTQSSRYLVKRTGEKVFLECVQDMDHENMFWYRQDPGLGLRLIYFSYDVKMKEKGDIPEGYSVSREKKERFSLILESASTNQTSMYLCASSPLDSSFSYEQYFGPGTRLTVT.

The chain recombines TRBV28 with TRBJ1-1; 7 bases are a match to TRBD1. This CDR3 is built from 13 residues. Germline V gene lookup returns CDR1 MDHEN and CDR2 SYDVKM. The CDR3 DNA sequence: TGTGTCACTAAGGGGGCCGTGAACACTGAAGCTTTCTTT. Protein product: CVTKGAVNTEAFF.

V and J are TRBV20-1 and TRBJ2-7; 7 positions match TRBD1. With 0 bases clipped from V and 3 bases from J, the junction kept 11 bases outside the gene matches. Germline V CDR1 and CDR2: DFQATT, SNEGSKA (reference sequence). CDR3 length: 16 residues. The CDR3 sequence: CSARDPARGQYYEQYF. The CDR3, as DNA: TGCAGTGCTAGAGACCCCGCCCGGGGACAGTACTACGAGCAGTACTTC.

A note on this clonotype: This may stem from a read error, because a much larger clone lies one nucleotide away. The chain recombines TRBV7-9 with TRBJ2-1; D is unresolved. CDR1 and CDR2 (germline): SEHNR, FQNEAQ (reference sequence). CDR3 length: 16 amino acids. V dropped 5 bases and J dropped 5 bases, with 19 bases sitting between them. The CDR3 nucleotides read TGTGCCAGCAGCCCCATAGAATGGGATAGGGACAATGAGCAGTTCTTC. Residues: CASSPIEWDRDNEQFF.

J is TRBJ2-7 and V is TRBV7-6, with TRBD2 identical over 8 bases. Trimming took 6 bases from V and 6 from J; bases not matched to a gene: 10. This CDR3 comprises 14 residues. Per germline, CDR1 SGHVS and CDR2 FNYEAQ. The CDR3 is CASSPGLGSREQYF. Written as DNA, the CDR3 is TGTGCCAGCAGTCCGGGACTAGGTTCGCGCGAGCAGTACTTC.